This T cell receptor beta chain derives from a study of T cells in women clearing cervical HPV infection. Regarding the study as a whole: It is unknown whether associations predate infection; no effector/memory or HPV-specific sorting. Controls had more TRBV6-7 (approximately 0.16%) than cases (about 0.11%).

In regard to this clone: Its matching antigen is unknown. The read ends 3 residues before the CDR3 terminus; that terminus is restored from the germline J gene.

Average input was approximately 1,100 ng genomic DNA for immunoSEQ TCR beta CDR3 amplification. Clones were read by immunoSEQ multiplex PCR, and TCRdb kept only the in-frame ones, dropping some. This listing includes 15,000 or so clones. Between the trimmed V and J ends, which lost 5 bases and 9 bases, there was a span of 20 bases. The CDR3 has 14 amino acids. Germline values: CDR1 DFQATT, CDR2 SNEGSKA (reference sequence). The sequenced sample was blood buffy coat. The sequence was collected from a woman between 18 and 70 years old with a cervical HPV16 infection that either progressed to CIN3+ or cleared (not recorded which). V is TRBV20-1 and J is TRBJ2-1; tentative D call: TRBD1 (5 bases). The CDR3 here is CSAGPDFAGPEQFF. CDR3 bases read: TGCAGTGCTGGACCGGATTTTGCAGGGCCTGAG.